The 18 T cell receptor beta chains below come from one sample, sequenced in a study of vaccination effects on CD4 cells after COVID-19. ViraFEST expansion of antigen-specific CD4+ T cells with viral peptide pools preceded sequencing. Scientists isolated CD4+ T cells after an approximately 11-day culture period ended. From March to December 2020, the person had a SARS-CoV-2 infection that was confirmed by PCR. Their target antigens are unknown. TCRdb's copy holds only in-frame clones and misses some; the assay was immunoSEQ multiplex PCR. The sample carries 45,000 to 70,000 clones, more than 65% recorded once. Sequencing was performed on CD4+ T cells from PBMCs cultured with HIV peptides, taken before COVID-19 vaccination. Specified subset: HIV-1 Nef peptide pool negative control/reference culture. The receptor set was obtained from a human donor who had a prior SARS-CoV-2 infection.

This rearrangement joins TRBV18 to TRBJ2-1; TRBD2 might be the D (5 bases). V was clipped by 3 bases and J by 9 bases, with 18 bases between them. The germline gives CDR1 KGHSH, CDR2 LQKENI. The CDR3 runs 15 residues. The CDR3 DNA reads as TGTGCCAGCTCACCGCCGGACTCCCCGAGGCGTGAGCAGTTCTTC. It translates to CASSPPDSPRREQFF.

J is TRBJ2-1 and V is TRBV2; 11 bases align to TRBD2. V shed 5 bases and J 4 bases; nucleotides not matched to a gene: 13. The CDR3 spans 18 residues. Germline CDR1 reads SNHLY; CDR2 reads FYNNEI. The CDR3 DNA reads TGTGCCAGCAGTAGAGGACTAGCGGGCCAAGGAGATTACAATGAGCAGTTCTTC. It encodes CASSRGLAGQGDYNEQFF.

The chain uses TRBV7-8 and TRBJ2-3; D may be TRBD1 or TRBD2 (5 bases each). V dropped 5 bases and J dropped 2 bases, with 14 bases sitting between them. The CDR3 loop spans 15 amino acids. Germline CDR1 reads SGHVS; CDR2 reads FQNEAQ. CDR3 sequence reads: CASSRGVPYTDTQYF. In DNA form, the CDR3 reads TGTGCCAGCAGCCGAGGGGTTCCTTACACAGATACGCAGTATTTT.

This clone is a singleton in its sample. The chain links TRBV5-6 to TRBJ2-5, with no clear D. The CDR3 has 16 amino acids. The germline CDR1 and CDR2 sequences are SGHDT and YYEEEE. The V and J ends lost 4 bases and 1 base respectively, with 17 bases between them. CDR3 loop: CASSPYGRRVQETQYF. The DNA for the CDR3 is TGTGCCAGCAGCCCCTATGGCCGTAGGGTCCAAGAGACCCAGTACTTC.

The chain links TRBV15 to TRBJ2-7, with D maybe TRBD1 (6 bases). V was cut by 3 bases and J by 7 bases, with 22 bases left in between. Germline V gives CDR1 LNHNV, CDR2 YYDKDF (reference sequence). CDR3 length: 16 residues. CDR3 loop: CATSRAGTSGLGEQYF. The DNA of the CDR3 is TGTGCCACCAGCAGGGCCGGGACATCAGGGCTGGGGGAGCAGTACTTC.

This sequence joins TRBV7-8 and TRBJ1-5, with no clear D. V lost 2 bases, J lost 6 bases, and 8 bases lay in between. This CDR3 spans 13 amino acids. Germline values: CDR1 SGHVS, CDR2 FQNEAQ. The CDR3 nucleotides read TGTGCCAGCAGCTTAATTAATGGTCAGCCCCAGCATTTT. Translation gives CASSLINGQPQHF.

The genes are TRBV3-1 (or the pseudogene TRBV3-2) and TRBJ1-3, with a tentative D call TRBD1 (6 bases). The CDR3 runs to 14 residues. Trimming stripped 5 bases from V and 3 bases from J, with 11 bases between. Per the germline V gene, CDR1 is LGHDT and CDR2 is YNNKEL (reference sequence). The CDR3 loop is CASSSRQDGNTIYF. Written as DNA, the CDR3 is TGTGCCAGCAGCTCCAGACAGGATGGAAACACCATATATTTT.

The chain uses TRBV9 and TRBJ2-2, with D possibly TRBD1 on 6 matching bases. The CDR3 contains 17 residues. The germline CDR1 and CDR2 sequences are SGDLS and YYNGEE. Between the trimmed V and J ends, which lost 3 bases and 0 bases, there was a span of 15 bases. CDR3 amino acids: CASSALIGTPNTGELFF. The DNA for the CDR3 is TGTGCCAGCAGCGCCTTAATCGGGACACCGAACACCGGGGAGCTGTTTTTT.

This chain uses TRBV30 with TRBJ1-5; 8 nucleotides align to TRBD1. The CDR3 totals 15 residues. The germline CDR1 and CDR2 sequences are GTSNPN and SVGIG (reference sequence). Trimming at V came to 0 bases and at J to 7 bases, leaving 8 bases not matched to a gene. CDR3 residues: CAWSVRGQGGQPQHF. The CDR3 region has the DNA TGTGCCTGGAGTGTACGAGGACAGGGCGGGCAGCCCCAGCATTTT.

CDR3 in DNA: TGCGCCAGCAGCTTGGAGGGCTCGGGTACGCAGTATTTT. This translates into CASSLEGSGTQYF. The chain has TRBV5-1 and TRBJ2-3; D not resolved. Germline lookup yields CDR1 SGHRS and CDR2 YFSETQ. This CDR3 region has 13 residues. V was cut by 0 bases and J by 8 bases, with 10 bases left in between.

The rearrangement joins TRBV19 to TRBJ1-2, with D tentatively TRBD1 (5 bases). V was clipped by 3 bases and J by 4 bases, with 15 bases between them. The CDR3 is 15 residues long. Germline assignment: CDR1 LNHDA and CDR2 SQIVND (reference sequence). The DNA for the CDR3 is TGTGCCAGTAGTATTCGCGGGGCGCCGGGCTATGGCTACACCTTC. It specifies CASSIRGAPGYGYTF. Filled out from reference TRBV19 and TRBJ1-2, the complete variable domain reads DGGITQSPKYLFRKEGQNVTLSCEQNLNHDAMYWYRQDPGQGLRLIYYSQIVNDFQKGDIAEGYSVSREKKESFPLTVTSAQKNPTAFYLCASSIRGAPGYGYTFGSGTRLTVV.

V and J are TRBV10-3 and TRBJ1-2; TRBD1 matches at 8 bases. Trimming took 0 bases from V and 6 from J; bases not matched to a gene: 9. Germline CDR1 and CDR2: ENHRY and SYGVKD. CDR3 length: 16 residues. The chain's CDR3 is CAISESRGDRRDGYTF. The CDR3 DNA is TGTGCCATCAGTGAGTCGCGGGGGGACAGGAGAGATGGCTACACCTTC.

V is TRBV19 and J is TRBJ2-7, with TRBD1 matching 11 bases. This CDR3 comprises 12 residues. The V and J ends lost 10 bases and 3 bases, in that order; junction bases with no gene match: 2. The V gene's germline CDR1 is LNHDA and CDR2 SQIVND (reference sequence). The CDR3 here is CATGTGGYEQYF. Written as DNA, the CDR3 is TGTGCCACCGGGACAGGGGGCTACGAGCAGTACTTC.

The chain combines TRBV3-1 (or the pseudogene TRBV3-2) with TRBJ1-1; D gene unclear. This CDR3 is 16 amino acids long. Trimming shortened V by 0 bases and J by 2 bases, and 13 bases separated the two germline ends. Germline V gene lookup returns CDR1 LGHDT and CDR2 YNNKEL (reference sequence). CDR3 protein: CASSQEGRGRNTEAFF. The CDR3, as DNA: TGTGCCAGCAGCCAAGAAGGAAGAGGGCGTAACACTGAAGCTTTCTTT.

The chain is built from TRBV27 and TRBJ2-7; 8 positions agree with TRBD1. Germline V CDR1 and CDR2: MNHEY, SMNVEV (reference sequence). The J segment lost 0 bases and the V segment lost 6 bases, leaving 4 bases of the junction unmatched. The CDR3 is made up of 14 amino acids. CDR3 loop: CASRRTGFSYEQYF. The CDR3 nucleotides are TGTGCCAGCAGGAGGACAGGGTTCTCCTACGAGCAGTACTTC.

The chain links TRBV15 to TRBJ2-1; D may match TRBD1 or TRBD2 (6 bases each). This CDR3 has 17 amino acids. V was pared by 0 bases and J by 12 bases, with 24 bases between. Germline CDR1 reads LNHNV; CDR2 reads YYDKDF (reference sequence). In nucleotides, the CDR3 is TGTGCCACCAGCAGAGATCGAAGTAATAGGGGGGAATGGGGGCAGTTCTTC. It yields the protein CATSRDRSNRGEWGQFF.

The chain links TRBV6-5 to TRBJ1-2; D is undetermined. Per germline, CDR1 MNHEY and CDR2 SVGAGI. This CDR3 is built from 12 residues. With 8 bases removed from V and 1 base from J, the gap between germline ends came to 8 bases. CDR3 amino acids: CASAPSNYGYTF. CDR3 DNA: TGTGCCAGCGCACCAAGTAACTATGGCTACACCTTC.

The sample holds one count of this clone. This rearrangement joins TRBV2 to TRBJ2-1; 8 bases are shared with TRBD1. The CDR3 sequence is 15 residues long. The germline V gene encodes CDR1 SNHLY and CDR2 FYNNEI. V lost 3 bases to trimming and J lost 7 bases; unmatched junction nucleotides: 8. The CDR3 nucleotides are TGTGCCAGCAGTGAGGCTCAGGGGGCTAGGAATGAGCAGTTCTTC. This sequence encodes CASSEAQGARNEQFF. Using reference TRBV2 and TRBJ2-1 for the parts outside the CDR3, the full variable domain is EPEVTQTPSHQVTQMGQEVILRCVPISNHLYFYWYRQILGQKVEFLVSFYNNEISEKSEIFDDQFSVERPDGSNFTLKIRSTKLEDSAMYFCASSEAQGARNEQFFGPGTRLTVL.